This T cell receptor (beta chain) derives from a study of shared clonotypes between healthy human individuals (dated by TCRdb to 2020 to 2022). Describing the broader study: Two women and a few men aged 18 to 49 years were included in the cohort. For each donor, CD4 naive and CD4 memory were each run on three plates, CD8 naive on two plates, and CD8 memory on one plate. To estimate repertoire size and how much clonotype sharing occurs between individuals, the study deeply sequenced the blood TCR repertoires of several healthy adults. To increase sequencing depth and limit assay-specific biases, TCR repertoire library preparation and sequencing were carried out by different laboratories using diverse techniques. Each donor's leukapheresis produced roughly between roughly 0.9 and 9 billion PBMCs.

This clone was detected only once. Its cognate antigen has yet to be identified. There are no base qualities to consult, and no much larger clone falls within one base. Points the paper makes about the study in general: Because the study included only a small number of donors, the genetic and exposure-history diversity represented was limited. Incomplete sequencing was indicated by rarefaction of sorted-subset datasets, despite the large sequencing depth. Sampling was restricted to blood, and TCR repertoires in tissues likely differ from the TCR repertoires found in blood. Roughly 5% of naive CD4, 3.5% of naive CD8, roughly 2.5% of memory CD4, and 0.35% to 0.5% of memory CD8 clonotypes were shared across a few donors. Estimated clonotype richness was generally larger for naive than for memory subsets. Pairwise subsampling led to the expectation that sequencing depth would affect the degree of clonotype sharing among donors. Clonotypes shared by all four sorted-subset donors showed higher generation probabilities than non-shared clonotypes.

The donors were healthy, HIV-negative adults with no recently reported acute infections or vaccinations. All donors were Caucasian adults living in Nashville, Tennessee, USA. CD4+ T cells were enriched by magnetic negative selection, after which naive cells were positively selected on CD45RA and the negative fraction was taken as the memory subset. After blood collection by leukapheresis, PBMCs were isolated using Ficoll-Histopaque density gradient centrifugation and then cryopreserved in the vapor phase of liquid nitrogen. Analytical flow cytometry was used to check the purity and quantity of each magnetically sorted T cell population. From each sorted fraction, genomic DNA was isolated and quantified by UV absorbance on a Nanodrop 2000c. CDR1 SGDLS and CDR2 YYNGEE were looked up in the germline V gene. The CDR3 runs 15 amino acids, cysteine and phenylalanine included. The only DNA kept is the CDR3, 45 bases in frame from the first base. From V the trimming removes 2 bases and from J it removes 0 bases, while the gene matches leave 0 bases of the junction unaccounted for.

TCR CDR3 regions were amplified from genomic DNA by multiplex PCR using the deep immunoSEQ assay. For each cell subset, the extracted genomic DNA was distributed evenly across all wells of several immunoSEQ 96-well plates, and each plate served as one replicate. For sorted subsets, roughly 200 ng of genomic DNA, equivalent to 25,000 to 35,000 T cell genomes, went into each replicate PCR. Purified libraries were measured with a Qubit 3.0 fluorometer, size-checked on a Bioanalyzer 2100, and measured again with the KAPA Library Quantification kit. Every immunoSEQ 96-well plate was sequenced on a separate single-read 150-cycle Illumina NextSeq 550 flow cell. The authors' pipeline ran thus. Because the immunoSEQ output included only junctional sequences and no quality scores, the filtering could not be the same as the filtering used for full-length reads. To assign V/J genes and CDR3, sequences were annotated using PyIR, a Python wrapper for IgBLAST v1.9, with IMGT germline references. Reads were filtered out if the reads had weak V/J assignments (E-value above 1e-6), no CDR3, stop codons, out-of-frame junctions, or ambiguous translated residues. V3J clonotypes were defined by identical inferred V gene, J gene, and CDR3 amino acid sequence. Percentage overlap between repertoires was computed as shared unique clonotypes divided by the size of the smaller repertoire. RTK rarefaction, the Chao1 estimator, and Recon v2.1 estimates of unobserved clonotypes were used to assess repertoire richness. OLGA was used to compute generation probabilities for all TCRbeta clonotypes that the gDNA method yielded from a few donors. The table was pulled from immuneACCESS by TCRdb, which kept in-frame rearrangements only. Such tables lose some clones; where checked, under half of the loss comes from unresolved V genes, and the rest has no known cause. That table furnishes V, J and clone size, whereas the DNA furnished D and trimming. This sample holds over a million clones; 95% to 97% were observed only once. The top ten clonotypes cover 0.95% to 1.5% of the sample.

This receptor was identified in a man between 25 and 39 years old in good health. The rearrangement joined TRBV9 to TRBJ1-3, with 9 junctional bases fitting TRBD1. The sequenced sample was naive CD4+ T cells sorted from blood. Sample cell subset or site, as interpreted from the label and publication: CD45RA+ positively selected. CDR3 region: CASSVTGGSGNTIYF. The bases read TGTGCCAGCAGCGTGACAGGGGGCTCTGGAAACACCATATATTTT.